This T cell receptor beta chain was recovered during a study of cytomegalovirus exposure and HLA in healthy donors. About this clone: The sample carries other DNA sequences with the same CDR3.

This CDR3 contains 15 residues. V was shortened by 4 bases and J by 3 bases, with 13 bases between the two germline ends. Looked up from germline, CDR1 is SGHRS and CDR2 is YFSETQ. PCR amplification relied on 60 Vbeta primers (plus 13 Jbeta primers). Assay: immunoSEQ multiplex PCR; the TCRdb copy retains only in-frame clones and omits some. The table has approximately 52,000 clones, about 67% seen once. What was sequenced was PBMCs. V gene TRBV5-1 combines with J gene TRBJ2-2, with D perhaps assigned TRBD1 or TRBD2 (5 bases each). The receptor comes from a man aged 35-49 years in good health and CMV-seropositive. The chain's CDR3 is CASSVGPRDTGELFF. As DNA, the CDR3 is TGCGCCAGCAGCGTGGGACCGAGGGACACCGGGGAGCTGTTTTTT.